The 8 T cell receptor beta chains given below trace back to one sample, sequenced in a study of blood T cell repertoires in COVID-19. Only in-frame clones appear in the TCRdb table, and some are missing; sequencing was by immunoSEQ multiplex PCR. Among about 240,000 clones listed, around 86% were seen once. The sequenced material came from peripheral blood. These receptors came from a woman aged 55-69 years with active or convalescent COVID-19.

This sequence joins TRBV3-1 (or the pseudogene TRBV3-2) and TRBJ2-4, with D uncertain. The V end was cut by 0 bases, the J end by 6 bases, with 9 bases between. The germline CDR1 and CDR2 sequences are LGHDT and YNNKEL (reference sequence). CDR3 length: 14 amino acids. The CDR3 nucleotides are TGTGCCAGCAGCCAAGACTTGGAGCGAAACATTCAGTACTTC. As protein: CASSQDLERNIQYF.

The V gene is TRBV6-1, the J gene TRBJ1-6, with D uncertain. V shed 2 bases and J shed 0 bases, with 8 bases lying between them. Germline V gene sequence: CDR1 MNHNS, CDR2 SASEGT. This CDR3 has 16 amino acids. CDR3 amino acids: CASSELASSYNSPLHF. The CDR3 DNA reads as TGTGCCAGCAGTGAACTGGCCAGCTCCTATAATTCACCCCTCCACTTT.

The chain couples TRBV7-2 to TRBJ1-3; tentatively, D is TRBD1 (5 bases). V lost 1 base, J lost 3 bases, and 10 bases lay in between. Germline V gives CDR1 SGHTA, CDR2 FQGNSA. The CDR3 length is 15 residues. The CDR3 here is CASSLGLGGGNTIYF. Written as DNA, the CDR3 is TGTGCCAGCAGCTTAGGACTGGGGGGTGGAAACACCATATATTTT.

The chain couples TRBV7-9 to TRBJ2-3, with a tentative D call TRBD1 (5 bases). The V end was cut by 3 bases, the J end by 6 bases, with 10 bases between. CDR1 is SEHNR and CDR2 is FQNEAQ in the germline V gene (reference sequence). This CDR3 contains 13 residues. The CDR3 here is CASSFTQGDTQYF. CDR3 sequence (DNA): TGTGCCAGCAGCTTCACCCAGGGCGATACGCAGTATTTT. Together with reference TRBV7-9 and TRBJ2-3, the CDR3 gives the full variable domain: DTGVSQNPRHKITKRGQNVTFRCDPISEHNRLYWYRQTLGQGPEFLTYFQNEAQLEKSRLLSDRFSAERPKGSFSTLEIQRTEQGDSAMYLCASSFTQGDTQYFGPGTRLTVL.

This clone was observed a handful of times. The CDR3 DNA reads TGTGCCAGCAGCTTAGAGAGGGTCTCTGGAAACACCATATATTTT. This codes for CASSLERVSGNTIYF. The chain carries TRBV7-2 and TRBJ1-3; no firm D call. From germline, CDR1 is SGHTA and CDR2 FQGNSA. This CDR3 is built from 15 residues. V was shortened by 1 base and J by 0 bases, with 7 bases between the two germline ends.

The chain joins TRBV11-2 to TRBJ2-1; 8 bases map to TRBD1. Trimming took 3 bases from V and 7 from J; bases not matched to a gene: 2. The CDR3 loop spans 13 amino acids. CDR1 SGHAT and CDR2 FQNNGV come from the germline V gene. The CDR3 DNA reads TGTGCCAGCAGCTTGGACAGGGTTAATGAGCAGTTCTTC. This sequence encodes CASSLDRVNEQFF.

The rearrangement links TRBV27 to TRBJ1-1; no firm D call. The germline V gene has CDR1 MNHEY and CDR2 SMNVEV (reference sequence). V lost 6 bases and J 0 bases, leaving 8 bases between the germline ends. CDR3 length: 13 amino acids. The CDR3 sequence is CASRTIMNTEAFF. The CDR3 DNA reads as TGTGCCAGCAGGACTATAATGAACACTGAAGCTTTCTTT.

This clone was picked up a small number of times. This sequence joins TRBV6-5 and TRBJ2-2; 10 nucleotides agree with TRBD1. There are 15 residues in the CDR3. The V and J ends lost 10 bases and 6 bases, in that order; junction bases with no gene match: 11. Germline-derived CDR1 and CDR2 are MNHEY and SVGAGI. The chain's CDR3 is CATQTGGYGAGELFF. CDR3 in DNA: TGTGCCACCCAGACAGGGGGCTATGGGGCCGGGGAGCTGTTTTTT.